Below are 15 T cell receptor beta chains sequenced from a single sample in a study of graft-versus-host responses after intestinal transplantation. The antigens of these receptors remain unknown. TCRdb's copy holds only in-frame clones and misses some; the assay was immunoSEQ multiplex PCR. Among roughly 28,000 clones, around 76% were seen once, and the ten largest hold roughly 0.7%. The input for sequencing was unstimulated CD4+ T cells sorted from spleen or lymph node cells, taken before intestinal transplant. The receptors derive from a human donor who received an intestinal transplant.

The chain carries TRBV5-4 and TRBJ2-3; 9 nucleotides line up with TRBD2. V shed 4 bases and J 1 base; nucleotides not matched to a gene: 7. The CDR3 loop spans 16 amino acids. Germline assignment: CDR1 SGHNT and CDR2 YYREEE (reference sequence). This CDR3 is CASSPGREGGTDTQYF. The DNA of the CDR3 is TGTGCCAGCAGCCCGGGGCGGGAGGGGGGCACAGATACGCAGTATTTT.

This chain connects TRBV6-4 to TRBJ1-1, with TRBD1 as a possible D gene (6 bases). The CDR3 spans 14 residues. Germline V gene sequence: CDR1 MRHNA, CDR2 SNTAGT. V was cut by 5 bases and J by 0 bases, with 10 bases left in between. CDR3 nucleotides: TGTGCCAGCAGTAAAGGGGGGATGAACACTGAAGCTTTCTTT. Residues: CASSKGGMNTEAFF.

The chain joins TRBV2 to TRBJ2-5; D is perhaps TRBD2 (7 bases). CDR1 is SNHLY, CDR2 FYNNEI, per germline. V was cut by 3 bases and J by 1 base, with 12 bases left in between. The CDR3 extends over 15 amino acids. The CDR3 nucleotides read TGTGCCAGCAGTGAGAGGAGGGGGGGCCAAGAGACCCAGTACTTC. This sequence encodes CASSERRGGQETQYF.

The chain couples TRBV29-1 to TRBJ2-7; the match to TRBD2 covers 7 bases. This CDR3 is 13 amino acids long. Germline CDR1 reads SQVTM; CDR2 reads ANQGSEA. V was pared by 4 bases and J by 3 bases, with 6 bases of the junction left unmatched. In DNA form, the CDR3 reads TGCAGCGTTGCCTGGGGAGGGGACTACGAGCAGTACTTC. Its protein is CSVAWGGDYEQYF.

Written as DNA, the CDR3 is TGTGCCAGCAGCTGGGGGGCCAAAAACATTCAGTACTTC. This gives the protein CASSWGAKNIQYF. The rearrangement links TRBV13 to TRBJ2-4; D may correspond to TRBD1 or TRBD2 (5 bases each). With 4 bases removed from V and 1 base from J, the gap between germline ends came to 5 bases. The CDR3 is made up of 13 amino acids. Germline V gene data show CDR1 as PRHDT and CDR2 as FYEKMQ (reference sequence).

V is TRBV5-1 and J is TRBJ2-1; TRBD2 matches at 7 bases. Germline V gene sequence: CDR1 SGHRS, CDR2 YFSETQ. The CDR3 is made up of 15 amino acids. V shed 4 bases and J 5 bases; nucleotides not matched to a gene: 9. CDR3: CASSLGIAGHNEQFF. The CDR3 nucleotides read TGCGCCAGCAGCCTCGGGATAGCGGGCCACAATGAGCAGTTCTTC.

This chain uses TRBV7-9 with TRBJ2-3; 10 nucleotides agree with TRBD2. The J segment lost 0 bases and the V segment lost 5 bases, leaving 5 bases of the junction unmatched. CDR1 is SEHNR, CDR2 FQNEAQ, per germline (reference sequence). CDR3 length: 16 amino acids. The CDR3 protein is CASSPGLAPSTDTQYF. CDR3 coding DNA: TGTGCCAGCAGCCCGGGACTAGCGCCTAGCACAGATACGCAGTATTTT.

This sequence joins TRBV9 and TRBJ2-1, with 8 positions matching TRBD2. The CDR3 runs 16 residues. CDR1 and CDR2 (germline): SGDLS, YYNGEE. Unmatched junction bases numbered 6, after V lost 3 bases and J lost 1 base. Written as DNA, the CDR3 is TGTGCCAGCAGCGCCCCCGGGGGGGGATCCTACAATGAGCAGTTCTTC. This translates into CASSAPGGGSYNEQFF.

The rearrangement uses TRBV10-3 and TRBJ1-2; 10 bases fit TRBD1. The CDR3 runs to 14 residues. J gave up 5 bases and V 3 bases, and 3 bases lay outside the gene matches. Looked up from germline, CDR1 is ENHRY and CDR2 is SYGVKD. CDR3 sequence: CAISDGQGGYGYTF. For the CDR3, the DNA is TGTGCCATCAGTGACGGACAGGGGGGTTATGGCTACACCTTC.

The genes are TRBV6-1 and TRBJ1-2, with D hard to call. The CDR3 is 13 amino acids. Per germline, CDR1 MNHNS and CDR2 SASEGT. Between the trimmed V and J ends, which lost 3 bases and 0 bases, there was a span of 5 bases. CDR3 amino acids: CASSESPNYGYTF. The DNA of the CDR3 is TGTGCCAGCAGTGAGTCACCTAACTATGGCTACACCTTC.

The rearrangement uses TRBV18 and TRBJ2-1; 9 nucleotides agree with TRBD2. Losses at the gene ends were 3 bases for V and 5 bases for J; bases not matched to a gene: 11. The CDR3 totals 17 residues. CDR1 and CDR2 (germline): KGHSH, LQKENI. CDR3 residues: CASSPRLAAHTHNEQFF. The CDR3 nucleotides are TGTGCCAGCTCACCTCGACTAGCGGCGCACACACACAATGAGCAGTTCTTC.

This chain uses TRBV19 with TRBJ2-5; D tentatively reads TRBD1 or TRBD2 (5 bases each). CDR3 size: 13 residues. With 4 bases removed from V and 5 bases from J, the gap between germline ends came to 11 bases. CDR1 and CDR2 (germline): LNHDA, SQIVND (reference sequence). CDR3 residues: CASSTEGRETQYF. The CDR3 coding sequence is TGTGCCAGTAGTACAGAGGGGCGGGAGACCCAGTACTTC.

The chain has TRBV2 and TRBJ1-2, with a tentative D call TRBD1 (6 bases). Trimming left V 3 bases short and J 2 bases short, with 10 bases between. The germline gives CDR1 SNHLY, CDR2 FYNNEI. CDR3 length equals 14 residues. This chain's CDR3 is CASSEMQGNYGYTF. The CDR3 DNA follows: TGTGCCAGCAGTGAGATGCAGGGGAACTATGGCTACACCTTC.

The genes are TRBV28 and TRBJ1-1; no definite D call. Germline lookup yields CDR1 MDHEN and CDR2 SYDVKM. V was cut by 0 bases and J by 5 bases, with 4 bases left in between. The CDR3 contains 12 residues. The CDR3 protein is CASSLWQTEAFF. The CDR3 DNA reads TGTGCCAGCAGTTTATGGCAGACTGAAGCTTTCTTT.

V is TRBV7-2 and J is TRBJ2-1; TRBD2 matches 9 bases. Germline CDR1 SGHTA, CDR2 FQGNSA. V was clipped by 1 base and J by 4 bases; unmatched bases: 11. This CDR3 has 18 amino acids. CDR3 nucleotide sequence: TGTGCCAGCAGCTTAGAAGCCCCTAGCGGGGCAGTATACAATGAGCAGTTCTTC. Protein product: CASSLEAPSGAVYNEQFF.